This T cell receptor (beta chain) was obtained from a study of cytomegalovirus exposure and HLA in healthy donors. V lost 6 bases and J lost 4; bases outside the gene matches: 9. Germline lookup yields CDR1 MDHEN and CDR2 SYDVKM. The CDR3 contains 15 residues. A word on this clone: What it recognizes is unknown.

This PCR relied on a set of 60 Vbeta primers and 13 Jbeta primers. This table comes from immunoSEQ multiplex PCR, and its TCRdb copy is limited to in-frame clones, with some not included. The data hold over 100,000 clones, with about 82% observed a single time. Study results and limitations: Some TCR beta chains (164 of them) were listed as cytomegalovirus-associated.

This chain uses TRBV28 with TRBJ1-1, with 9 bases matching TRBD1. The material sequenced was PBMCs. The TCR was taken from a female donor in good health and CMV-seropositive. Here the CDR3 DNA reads TGTGCCAGCAGGGGATACAGGGGGCGCCTCACTGAAGCTTTCTTT. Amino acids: CASRGYRGRLTEAFF.